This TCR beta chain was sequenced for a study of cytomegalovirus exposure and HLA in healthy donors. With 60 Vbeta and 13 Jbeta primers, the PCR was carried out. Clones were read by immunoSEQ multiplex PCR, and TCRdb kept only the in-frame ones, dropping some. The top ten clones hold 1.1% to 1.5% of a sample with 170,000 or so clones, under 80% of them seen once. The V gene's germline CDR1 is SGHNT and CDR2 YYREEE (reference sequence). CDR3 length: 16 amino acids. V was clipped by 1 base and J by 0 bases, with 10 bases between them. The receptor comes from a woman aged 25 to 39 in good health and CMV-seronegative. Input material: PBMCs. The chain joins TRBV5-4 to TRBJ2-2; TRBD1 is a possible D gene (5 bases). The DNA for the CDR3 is TGTGCCAGCAGCTTGAAGGGGTTACCGAACACCGGGGAGCTGTTTTTT. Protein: CASSLKGLPNTGELFF.